This T cell receptor (beta chain) was recorded in a study of CXCR3-negative and CXCR3-positive naive CD8 T cells. Study observations and caveats: From TRB CDR3 properties, TCR strength was inferred; surface CD5 did not differ between naive subsets.

The germline gives CDR1 DFQATT, CDR2 SNEGSKA (reference sequence). This CDR3 comprises 13 residues. Through 5' RACE with UMI labels, the TRB cDNA libraries were prepared. TCRdb reanalyzed the 5' RACE reads, giving one entry per CDR3 protein sequence and no DNA. The data include 45,000 to 55,000 distinct CDR3 sequences; the top ten clones carry about 15%. On this clonotype itself: No antigen is known for it.

The chain has TRBV20-1 and TRBJ2-7. The sequenced sample was memory CD8+ T cells from blood. This clonotype was obtained from a human donor in good health. Some clones in this sample may be carry-over from other donors' samples. CDR3 loop: CSARDDLTYEQYF.